This T cell receptor beta chain was sequenced for a study of Ad26.COV2.S vaccination and SARS-CoV-2 variants. Study conclusions and caveats: Placebo recipients trailed vaccine recipients in spike-specific TCR breadth. TCR breadth and depth analyses may have underestimated total T cell responses. The study found similar non-spike TCR breadth in vaccine and placebo recipients. After vaccination, substantial breadth of spike-specific CD8+ and CD4+ responses was reported.

Germline V gene lookup returns CDR1 GTSNPN and CDR2 SVGIG (reference sequence). V lost 0 bases, J lost 0 bases, and 6 bases lay in between. This CDR3 spans 15 amino acids. For this clone: The antigen is unknown.

Sequenced by immunoSEQ multiplex PCR; TCRdb stores in-frame clones only, minus some. The repertoire includes 97,000 or so clones, about three quarters of them detected once, and roughly a sixth sits in the top ten. This specimen consisted of peripheral blood, obtained after recovery from COVID-19. The rearrangement uses TRBV30 and TRBJ2-6; no clear D gene. This TCR derives from a human donor who had recovered from COVID-19. As DNA, the CDR3 is TGTGCCTGGAGTGTACGGGTCTCTGGGGCCAACGTCCTGACTTTC. Amino acids: CAWSVRVSGANVLTF.